The T cell receptor (beta chain) under discussion was sequenced for a study of blood T cell repertoires in COVID-19 (dated by TCRdb to between 2020 and 2021). Study-wide context: The collaborator samples originated in the United States, Italy and Spain and spanned the acute and convalescent phases of COVID-19. The material from the prospective study consisted of cDNA or gDNA derived from T cells, B-cell-depleted T cells, or PBMCs. The dataset comprised deeply sampled blood TCRbeta repertoires from subjects exposed to, actively infected with, or recovered from COVID-19. The repertoires were made available in a free public database intended to serve as a resource for research on the immune response to SARS-CoV-2. Samples were obtained from the ongoing ImmuneRACE study (first 160 participants) and from approximately 1,200 subjects provided by 6 global collaborators. Sample metadata almost always included a de-identified subject ID, COVID-19 status, age in years and sex. Where available, HLA class I and class II types were obtained from metadata supplied by the sample provider rather than from assay-based typing.

Here is what the overall study found, with its caveats: The quantity of clinical and demographic metadata differed by source and by participant and was supplied without curation.

Trimming leaves V shorter by 5 bases and J shorter by 2 bases, with the junction holding 8 bases beyond the gene matches. Measured from the cysteine to the phenylalanine, the CDR3 is 15 residues long. CDR3 DNA only is kept here, 45 bases in frame from base 1. Per the germline V gene, SGHVS is the CDR1 and FNYEAQ is the CDR2. The immunoSEQ Assay, a bias-controlled multiplex PCR, was used to amplify TCRbeta CDR3 regions from genomic DNA. The original methods were these. Nucleated cell counts per sample were estimated from amplification of reference gene primers within the assay. Sequence reads were collapsed and filtered to measure the absolute abundance of every unique TCRbeta CDR3 rearrangement. For each sample, productive Simpson clonality was calculated as the square root of Simpson's diversity index across productive rearrangements. TCRdb re-hosts the immuneACCESS table, in-frame sequences only. Its copies lack some clones; in the studies checked, an unresolved V gene accounts for under half of them, and the cause for the rest is not known. D and trimming were read from the DNA, whereas the V and J calls and clone size are those reported in that table. A total of roughly 160,000 clones appear in this sample, approximately 88% of them only once. Clones ranked in the top ten supply 11% to 15% of the sample.

Whole blood was collected in K2EDTA tubes by collaborating institutions according to the institutions' own protocols. For TCRbeta analysis, collaborator samples were shipped as frozen whole blood, as isolated PBMCs, or as DNA extracted from either sample type. A word on this clone: Its antigen is currently not known. Base qualities are missing; no much larger clone stands one base away.

This TCR derives from a man younger than 35 with active or convalescent COVID-19. The sample taken for sequencing was peripheral blood. The sequence links TRBV7-6 to TRBJ1-1, with 7 central nucleotides matching TRBD1. The CDR3 protein: CASSPEGQTNTEAFF. The nucleotide sequence is given as TGTGCCAGCAGCCCCGAGGGACAGACCAACACTGAAGCTTTCTTT.